This T cell receptor (beta chain) is drawn from a study of T-cell reconstitution after alpha-beta-depleted transplantation in children. This clonotype was seen repeatedly, ten times or more. Unique molecular identifiers featured in how the TCRbeta library was prepared. One entry per CDR3 protein, called by TCRdb with MiXCR from the PCR reads. The data show about 230,000 distinct CDR3 sequences, with 9.5% to 15% seen just once and 2% to 3% held by the top ten. This CDR3 has 13 residues. Trimming cost V 9 bases and J 2 bases; bases outside gene matches: 7. The chain carries TRBV12-3 or TRBV12-4 and TRBJ2-7, with 7 nucleotides matching TRBD2. The sequence came from a human donor who donated a stem cell graft to a child with acute lymphoblastic leukemia. This sample comprised PBMCs from the stem cell graft donor, obtained from the stem cell graft. This chain's CDR3 is CASSVGGTYEQYF. The CDR3 region has the DNA TGTGCCAGTTCCGTCGGGGGGACCTACGAGCAGTACTTC.